This is a list of T cell receptor beta chains from one sample in a study of human T cells and chemical hapten exposure. TCRdb recomputed calls from the RACE reads with MiXCR, one row per CDR3 protein. The repertoire holds fewer than 85,000 distinct CDR3 sequences, approximately 10% seen once, with around 1.6% in the top ten. The source material was whole blood, sampled in connection with sensitization to the hapten diphenylcyclopropenone (DPC). The receptor set was obtained from a man between 18 and 29 years old with alopecia areata. Some clones in this sample may be carry-over from other donors' samples. CDR3s include the opening cysteine and the closing phenylalanine or tryptophan. The D gene is left open where the match is weak. Clone size is shown for a subset of rows, as once, few, many or a class of expanded clone.

d_call: NA; clone_size: few; j_call: TRBJ2-5; v_call: TRBV9; cdr3_aa: CASSGDFGGWETQYF; cdr3_nt: TGTGCCAGCAGCGGGGACTTTGGGGGCTGGGAGACCCAGTACTTC
d_call: NA; clone_size: NA; j_call: TRBJ2-5; v_call: TRBV7-2; cdr3_aa: CASSLDSYRAQETQYF; cdr3_nt: TGTGCCAGCAGCTTAGACTCCTACAGGGCCCAAGAGACCCAGTACTTC
d_call: NA; clone_size: NA; j_call: TRBJ1-4; v_call: TRBV19; cdr3_aa: CASSIREKLFF; cdr3_nt: TGTGCCAGTAGTATCCGTGAAAAACTGTTTTTT
d_call: NA; clone_size: many; j_call: TRBJ2-3; v_call: TRBV7-8; cdr3_aa: CASSLSLLTDTQYF; cdr3_nt: TGTGCCAGCAGCTTATCACTCCTGACAGATACGCAGTATTTT
d_call: NA; clone_size: few; j_call: TRBJ1-6; v_call: TRBV7-2; cdr3_aa: CASSLETVYNSPLHF; cdr3_nt: TGTGCCAGCAGCTTAGAGACGGTGTATAATTCACCCCTCCACTTT
d_call: NA; clone_size: few; j_call: TRBJ2-5; v_call: TRBV7-9; cdr3_aa: CASSSYIRGQETQYF; cdr3_nt: TGTGCCAGCAGTTCTTATATTAGGGGACAAGAGACCCAGTACTTC
d_call: NA; clone_size: NA; j_call: TRBJ1-4; v_call: TRBV7-9; cdr3_aa: CASREDSEKLFF; cdr3_nt: TGTGCCAGCAGAGAAGACTCGGAAAAACTGTTTTTT
d_call: TRBD2; clone_size: many; j_call: TRBJ2-3; v_call: TRBV6-2/TRBV6-3; cdr3_aa: CASSYEGTSGTDTQYF; cdr3_nt: TGTGCCAGCAGTTACGAGGGTACTAGCGGCACAGATACGCAGTATTTT
d_call: TRBD1; clone_size: NA; j_call: TRBJ2-7; v_call: TRBV24-1; cdr3_aa: CATSESGTGTYEQYF; cdr3_nt: TGTGCCACCAGTGAGTCCGGGACAGGAACCTACGAGCAGTACTTC
d_call: TRBD1; clone_size: many; j_call: TRBJ2-7; v_call: TRBV7-8; cdr3_aa: CASSLTQGQGADSYEQYF; cdr3_nt: TGTGCCAGCAGCTTAACCCAGGGACAGGGGGCCGACTCCTACGAGCAGTACTTC
d_call: NA; clone_size: few; j_call: TRBJ1-1; v_call: TRBV10-2; cdr3_aa: CATIVETEAFF; cdr3_nt: TGCGCCACCATTGTAGAGACTGAAGCTTTCTTT
d_call: TRBD1; clone_size: many; j_call: TRBJ2-1; v_call: TRBV6-1; cdr3_aa: CASSAVPGQGANEQFF; cdr3_nt: TGTGCCAGCAGTGCTGTCCCGGGACAGGGGGCGAATGAGCAGTTCTTC
d_call: NA; clone_size: NA; j_call: TRBJ1-1; v_call: TRBV7-3; cdr3_aa: CASSFEGNTEAFF; cdr3_nt: TGTGCCAGCAGCTTCGAGGGGAACACTGAAGCTTTCTTT